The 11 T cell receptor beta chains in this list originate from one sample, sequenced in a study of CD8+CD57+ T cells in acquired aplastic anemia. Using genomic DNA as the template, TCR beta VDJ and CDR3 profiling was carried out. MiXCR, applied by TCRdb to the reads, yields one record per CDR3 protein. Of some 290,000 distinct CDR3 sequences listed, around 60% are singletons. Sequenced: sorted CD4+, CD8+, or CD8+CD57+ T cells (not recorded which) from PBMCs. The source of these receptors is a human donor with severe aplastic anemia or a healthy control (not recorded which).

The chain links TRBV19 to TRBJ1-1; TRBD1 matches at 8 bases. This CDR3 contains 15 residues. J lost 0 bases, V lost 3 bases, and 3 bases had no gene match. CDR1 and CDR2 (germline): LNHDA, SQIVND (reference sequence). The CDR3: CASSIGTGMNTEAFF. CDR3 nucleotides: TGTGCCAGTAGTATCGGGACAGGTATGAACACTGAAGCTTTCTTT.

CDR3 DNA sequence: TGTGCCAGCAGTTACGACAGGGGGCAGAACACTGAAGCTTTCTTT. It translates to CASSYDRGQNTEAFF. The chain joins TRBV6-5 to TRBJ1-1; 10 nucleotides match TRBD1. CDR1 is MNHEY and CDR2 is SVGAGI in the germline V gene. This CDR3 spans 15 amino acids. After removal of 2 bases from V and 1 base from J, the junction contained 1 base not matched to a gene.

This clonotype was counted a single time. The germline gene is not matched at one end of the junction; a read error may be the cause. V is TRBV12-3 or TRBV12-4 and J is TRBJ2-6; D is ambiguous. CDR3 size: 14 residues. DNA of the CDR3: TGTGTCAGCAGCCTATTTTCCGGGGCCAACGTCCTGACTTTC. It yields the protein CVSSLFSGANVLTF.

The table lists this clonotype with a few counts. The CDR3 here is CSALGERPGLADPTDTQYF. DNA for the CDR3: TGCAGTGCCCTGGGCGAAAGACCGGGACTAGCGGACCCCACAGATACGCAGTATTTT. The rearrangement links TRBV20-1 to TRBJ2-3, with 11 bases aligning to TRBD2. The CDR3 is 19 amino acids. With 6 bases clipped from V and 2 bases from J, the junction kept 19 bases outside the gene matches. Germline loops: CDR1 DFQATT, CDR2 SNEGSKA (reference sequence).

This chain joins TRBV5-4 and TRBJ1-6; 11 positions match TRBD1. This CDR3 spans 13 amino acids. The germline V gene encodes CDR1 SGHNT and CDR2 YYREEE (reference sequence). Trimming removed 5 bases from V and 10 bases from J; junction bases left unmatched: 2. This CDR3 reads CASRGQGESPLHF. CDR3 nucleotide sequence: TGTGCCAGCAGGGGACAGGGGGAATCACCCCTCCACTTT.

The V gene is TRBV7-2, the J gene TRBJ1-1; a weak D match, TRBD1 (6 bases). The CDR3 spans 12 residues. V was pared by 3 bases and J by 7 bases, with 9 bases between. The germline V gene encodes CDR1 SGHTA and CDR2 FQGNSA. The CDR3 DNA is TGTGCCAGCAGCTTTCAGGGGCTTGAAGCTTTCTTT. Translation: CASSFQGLEAFF.

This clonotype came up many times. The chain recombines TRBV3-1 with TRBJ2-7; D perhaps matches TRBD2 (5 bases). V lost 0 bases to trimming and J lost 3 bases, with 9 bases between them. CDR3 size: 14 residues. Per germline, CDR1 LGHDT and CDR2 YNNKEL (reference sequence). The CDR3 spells CASSQDLGSYEQYF. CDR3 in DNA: TGTGCCAGCAGCCAAGATTTGGGGAGCTACGAGCAGTACTTC.

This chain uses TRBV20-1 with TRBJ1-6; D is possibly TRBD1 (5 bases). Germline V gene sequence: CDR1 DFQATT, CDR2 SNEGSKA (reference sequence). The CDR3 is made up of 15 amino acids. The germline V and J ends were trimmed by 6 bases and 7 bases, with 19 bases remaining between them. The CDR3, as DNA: TGCAGTGCAAGGCCGGGGCACGTGGTAAATTCACCCCTCCACTTT. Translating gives CSARPGHVVNSPLHF.

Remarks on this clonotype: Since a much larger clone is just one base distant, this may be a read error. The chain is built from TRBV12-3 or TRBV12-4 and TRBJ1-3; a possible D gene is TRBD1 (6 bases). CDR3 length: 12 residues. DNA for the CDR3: TGTGGAGCAGGGGACTCTGGAAACACCGTATATTTT. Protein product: CGAGDSGNTVYF.

CDR3 coding DNA: TGCAGCGTTCCGTGGGGAAACACCATATATTTT. Amino acids: CSVPWGNTIYF. J is TRBJ1-3 and V is TRBV29-1; D not certain. CDR1 and CDR2 (germline): SQVTM, ANQGSEA. The CDR3 sequence is 11 residues long. V dropped 5 bases and J dropped 4 bases, with 6 bases sitting between them.

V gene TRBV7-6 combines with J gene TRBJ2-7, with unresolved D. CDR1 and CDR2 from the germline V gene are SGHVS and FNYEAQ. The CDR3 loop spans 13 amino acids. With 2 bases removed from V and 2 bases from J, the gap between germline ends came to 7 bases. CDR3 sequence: CASSLSQTYEQYF. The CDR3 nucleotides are TGTGCCAGCAGCTTAAGTCAGACCTACGAGCAGTACTTC.